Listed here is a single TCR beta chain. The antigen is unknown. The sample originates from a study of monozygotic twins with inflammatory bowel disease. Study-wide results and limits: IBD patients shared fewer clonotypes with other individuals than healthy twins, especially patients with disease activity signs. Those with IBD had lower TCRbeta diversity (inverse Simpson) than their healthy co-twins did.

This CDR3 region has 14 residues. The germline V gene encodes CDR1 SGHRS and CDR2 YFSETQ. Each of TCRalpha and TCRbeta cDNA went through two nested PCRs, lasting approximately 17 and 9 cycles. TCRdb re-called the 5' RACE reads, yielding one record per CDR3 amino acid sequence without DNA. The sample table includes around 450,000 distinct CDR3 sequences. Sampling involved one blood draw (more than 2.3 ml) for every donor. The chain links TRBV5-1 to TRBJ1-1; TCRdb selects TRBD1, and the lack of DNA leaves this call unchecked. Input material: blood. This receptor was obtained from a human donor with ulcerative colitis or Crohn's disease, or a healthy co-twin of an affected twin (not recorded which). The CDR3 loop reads CASSLTGEDTEAFF.